The 5 T cell receptor beta chains below all came from one sample that was sequenced in a study of T cell responses to AZD1222 COVID-19 vaccine. Measured with immunoSEQ multiplex PCR; TCRdb has only the in-frame clones, and not every one. The sample consists of 190,000 or so clones, just over 90% of them appearing once. The source was peripheral blood, collected 28 days after the second AZD1222 dose. These receptors were taken from an adult who received the AZD1222 COVID-19 vaccine.

This clone was recorded at least ten times. The chain couples TRBV7-3 to TRBJ2-7; D is unresolved. V was trimmed by 2 bases and J by 3 bases, leaving 14 bases between them. The germline V gene encodes CDR1 SGHTA and CDR2 FQGTGA. CDR3 size: 15 residues. CDR3 nucleotides: TGTGCCAGCAGCTTAGGAGCACCCCCCCTCTACGAGCAGTACTTC. This gives the protein CASSLGAPPLYEQYF.

V and J are TRBV10-2 and TRBJ2-3; D gene ambiguous. V was trimmed by 6 bases and J by 1 base, leaving 11 bases between them. This CDR3 comprises 14 residues. Germline V gene lookup returns CDR1 WSHSY and CDR2 SAAADI. CDR3 residues: CASSLMQRTDTQYF. As DNA, the CDR3 is TGCGCCAGCAGCTTGATGCAGCGCACAGATACGCAGTATTTT.

The CDR3 bases are TGCGCCAGCAGCTCCGGGCTTGGGGCCAACGTCCTGACTTTC. It encodes CASSSGLGANVLTF. The rearrangement joins TRBV5-1 to TRBJ2-6, with D uncertain. Germline assignment: CDR1 SGHRS and CDR2 YFSETQ. This CDR3 spans 14 amino acids. V shed 3 bases and J shed 3 bases, with 7 bases lying between them.

V is TRBV6-5 and J is TRBJ2-7, with D possibly matching TRBD2 (5 bases). CDR3 length equals 13 residues. The germline CDR1 and CDR2 sequences are MNHEY and SVGAGI. V lost 6 bases to trimming and J lost 3 bases, with 12 bases between them. The CDR3: CASRHGGLYEQYF. Here the CDR3 DNA reads TGTGCCAGCAGGCATGGAGGACTCTACGAGCAGTACTTC.

The chain employs TRBV5-1 and TRBJ2-2, with D unclear. V gave up 0 bases and J gave up 4 bases, with 7 bases separating them. The CDR3 covers 14 residues. Looked up from germline, CDR1 is SGHRS and CDR2 is YFSETQ. In DNA form, the CDR3 reads TGCGCCAGCAGCTTGGGACCAGGCACCGGGGAGCTGTTTTTT. It encodes CASSLGPGTGELFF.